This TCR beta chain was documented in a study of T cells in Graves' hyperthyroidism and ophthalmopathy. In its sample, this clonotype was seen many times. RNA transcripts gave rise to amplified TCR beta CDR3 regions. The TCR CDR3 was amplified in a first-round RT-PCR using the HTBI primer set. Each CDR3 protein is one row after TCRdb ran MiXCR on the multiplex PCR reads. This sample has roughly 520,000 distinct CDR3 sequences, with approximately 25% found just once. The V gene end was trimmed by 3 bases and the J gene end by 6 bases; junction bases not matched to a gene: 6. Germline loops: CDR1 DFQATT, CDR2 SNEGSKA (reference sequence). CDR3 length: 13 amino acids.

The J gene is TRBJ2-7, the V gene TRBV20-1; 9 nucleotides line up with TRBD1. The specimen sequenced was blood. This clonotype was sampled from a woman in her 30s with Graves' ophthalmopathy. The CDR3 protein is CSARGQGGGEQYF. DNA of the CDR3: TGCAGTGCTAGGGGACAGGGAGGGGGCGAGCAGTACTTC.